These 27 T cell receptor beta chains came from one sample sequenced in a study of blood T cell repertoires in COVID-19. Repertoires were generated with immunoSEQ multiplex PCR, while TCRdb's copy carries only in-frame clones and drops some. The table lists 150,000 to 200,000 clones, under 90% of them singletons. Sequenced sample: peripheral blood. The receptors shown here come from a person in their 70s with COVID-19, enrolled during active disease.

The chain carries TRBV15 and TRBJ2-3, with 10 bases identical to TRBD2. The ends lost 0 bases at V and 2 bases at J; junction bases unmatched: 17. In germline, CDR1 is LNHNV, CDR2 YYDKDF (reference sequence). CDR3 length: 21 residues. The CDR3 nucleotides are TGTGCCACCAGCAGAGATGCACGAGAAGCGGGAGGGAGGGGGGACACAGATACGCAGTATTTT. It translates to CATSRDAREAGGRGDTDTQYF.

DNA of the CDR3: TGTGCCAGCAGTTTGGACAGGGGGAGCTCCTATAATTCACCCCTCCACTTT. It encodes CASSLDRGSSYNSPLHF. The chain has TRBV28 and TRBJ1-6, with 10 bases matching TRBD1. CDR1 is MDHEN and CDR2 is SYDVKM in the germline V gene. CDR3 length: 17 residues. V lost 3 bases and J lost 0; bases outside the gene matches: 2.

This clone was seen a handful of times. The chain links TRBV5-1 to TRBJ2-7, with D hard to call. This CDR3 is 13 amino acids long. The V and J ends lost 0 bases and 2 bases respectively, with 6 bases between them. In germline, CDR1 is SGHRS, CDR2 YFSETQ. DNA of the CDR3: TGCGCCAGCAGCTTGGGACTTACCTACGAGCAGTACTTC. Amino acids: CASSLGLTYEQYF.

This sequence joins TRBV9 and TRBJ2-5, with TRBD1 as a possible D gene (5 bases). This CDR3 spans 16 amino acids. The V gene lost 0 bases and the J gene lost 2 bases, with 14 bases spanning the gap. Germline CDR1 SGDLS, CDR2 YYNGEE. CDR3 residues: CASSVGARGVQETQYF. CDR3 nucleotides: TGTGCCAGCAGCGTAGGGGCTAGGGGTGTACAAGAGACCCAGTACTTC.

The chain employs TRBV3-1 (or the pseudogene TRBV3-2) and TRBJ1-5; D is possibly TRBD1 (5 bases). Trimming removed 0 bases from V and 0 bases from J, with 6 bases in between. CDR3 length: 15 residues. Germline CDR1 and CDR2: LGHDT and YNNKEL (reference sequence). CDR3 in DNA: TGTGCCAGCAGCCAAGAAGGGGATAGCAATCAGCCCCAGCATTTT. Protein sequence: CASSQEGDSNQPQHF.

A single count supports this clone. This rearrangement joins TRBV16 to TRBJ1-1; 9 bases are a match to TRBD1. CDR1 and CDR2 from the germline V gene are KGHSY and FQNENV. Unmatched junction bases numbered 10, after V lost 10 bases and J lost 4 bases. This CDR3 is built from 14 residues. The CDR3 spells CATVGDRVGTEAFF. In nucleotides, the CDR3 is TGTGCCACCGTAGGGGACAGGGTGGGCACTGAAGCTTTCTTT.

This chain connects TRBV6-1 to TRBJ2-1, with TRBD2 identical over 10 bases. Germline V CDR1 and CDR2: MNHNS, SASEGT. This CDR3 is 18 amino acids long. J lost 3 bases, V lost 2 bases, and 10 bases had no gene match. The chain's CDR3 is CASSEFEASGGLYNEQFF. As DNA, the CDR3 is TGTGCCAGCAGTGAATTTGAGGCTAGCGGGGGACTCTACAATGAGCAGTTCTTC.

J is TRBJ2-5 and V is TRBV7-3, with D tentatively TRBD2 (6 bases). The CDR3 spans 15 residues. Per the germline V gene, CDR1 is SGHTA and CDR2 is FQGTGA. Trimming took 5 bases from V and 1 from J, leaving 14 bases between them. In DNA, the CDR3 is TGTGCCAGCAGCGTTAGTTCGCGGGGCCAAGAGACCCAGTACTTC. This codes for CASSVSSRGQETQYF.

The V call is TRBV7-8, the J call TRBJ1-2; 8 bases are a match to TRBD1. The J segment lost 3 bases and the V segment lost 3 bases, leaving 3 bases of the junction unmatched. CDR1 and CDR2 from the germline V gene are SGHVS and FQNEAQ. This CDR3 region has 14 residues. The CDR3 nucleotides read TGTGCCAGCAGCTTGGGACAGGACCACTATGGCTACACCTTC. Protein: CASSLGQDHYGYTF.

V is TRBV7-8 and J is TRBJ2-2; D ambiguous. Germline V lookup: CDR1 SGHVS, CDR2 FQNEAQ. Trimming took 2 bases from V and 5 from J, leaving 12 bases between them. This CDR3 has 15 residues. Here the CDR3 reads CASSLPRRGTGELFF. The CDR3 DNA follows: TGTGCCAGCAGCTTACCCCGCAGAGGAACCGGGGAGCTGTTTTTT. Using reference TRBV7-8 and TRBJ2-2 for the parts outside the CDR3, the full variable domain is GAGVSQSPRYKVAKRGQDVALRCDPISGHVSLFWYQQALGQGPEFLTYFQNEAQLDKSGLPSDRFFAERPEGSVSTLKIQRTQQEDSAVYLCASSLPRRGTGELFFGEGSRLTVL.

The chain employs TRBV29-1 and TRBJ1-1; 10 nucleotides agree with TRBD1. V lost 7 bases and J lost 5; bases outside the gene matches: 7. This CDR3 spans 13 amino acids. Germline-derived CDR1 and CDR2 are SQVTM and ANQGSEA. CDR3 DNA sequence: TGCAGCGCTAGGACAGGGGGAGATACTGAAGCTTTCTTT. Amino acids: CSARTGGDTEAFF.

CDR3 amino acids: CASSRTGRYEQYF. The CDR3 region has the DNA TGTGCCAGCAGTCGGACAGGGAGGTACGAGCAGTACTTC. V gene TRBV6-5 combines with J gene TRBJ2-7; 8 bases match TRBD1. CDR3 size: 13 residues. Germline CDR1 MNHEY, CDR2 SVGAGI. V was clipped by 5 bases and J by 4 bases; unmatched bases: 4.

The chain links TRBV5-1 to TRBJ2-3; a weak D match, TRBD1 (6 bases). The CDR3 consists of 16 residues. V was clipped by 2 bases and J by 3 bases, with 16 bases between them. Germline lookup yields CDR1 SGHRS and CDR2 YFSETQ. CDR3 DNA: TGCGCCAGCAGCTTCGCGGCAGGGGAAAGTACAGATACGCAGTATTTT. The encoded protein is CASSFAAGESTDTQYF.

The chain has TRBV28 and TRBJ1-1; a weak D match, TRBD1 (6 bases). The ends were cut back, 5 bases at V and 5 bases at J, with 15 bases in the middle. CDR3 size: 14 residues. The germline V gene has CDR1 MDHEN and CDR2 SYDVKM. CDR3 coding DNA: TGTGCCAGCAGTATCGTCAGGGGAGGGACTGAAGCTTTCTTT. Protein: CASSIVRGGTEAFF. Supplemented by reference TRBV28 and TRBJ1-1, the full variable domain reads DVKVTQSSRYLVKRTGEKVFLECVQDMDHENMFWYRQDPGLGLRLIYFSYDVKMKEKGDIPEGYSVSREKKERFSLILESASTNQTSMYLCASSIVRGGTEAFFGQGTRLTVV.

The CDR3 reads CASSQVASGIVSEQYF. The CDR3 bases are TGTGCCAGCAGCCAAGTTGCTAGCGGGATTGTGAGCGAGCAGTACTTC. This rearrangement joins TRBV4-2 to TRBJ2-7; 9 nucleotides agree with TRBD2. CDR3 length: 16 amino acids. J was trimmed by 6 bases and V by 1 base; bases with no gene match: 10. The germline V gene has CDR1 LGHNA and CDR2 YNFKEQ.

The J gene is TRBJ1-4, the V gene TRBV14, with a possible D match to TRBD1 (6 bases). The CDR3 is made up of 13 amino acids. Trimming pared 3 bases from V and 12 bases from J, leaving 14 bases between. CDR1 and CDR2 (germline): SGHDN, FVKESK. The chain's CDR3 is CASSQARGGELFF. CDR3 DNA: TGTGCCAGCAGCCAGGCAAGGGGGGGTGAACTGTTTTTT.

The chain carries TRBV7-2 and TRBJ2-7, with 11 bases aligning to TRBD2. CDR3 length equals 15 residues. The V and J ends lost 1 base and 2 bases, in that order; junction bases with no gene match: 1. The V gene's germline CDR1 is SGHTA and CDR2 FQGNSA. The CDR3 loop is CASSLVLAGAYEQYF. The CDR3 nucleotides are TGTGCCAGCAGCTTAGTACTAGCGGGGGCCTACGAGCAGTACTTC.

The genes are TRBV28 and TRBJ1-5; TRBD1 might be the D (6 bases). The germline gives CDR1 MDHEN, CDR2 SYDVKM. The CDR3 is made up of 16 amino acids. V was clipped by 6 bases and J by 3 bases, with 18 bases between them. CDR3 region: CASSSLGGAVNQPQHF. The CDR3, as DNA: TGTGCCAGCAGCTCCCTGGGGGGGGCGGTCAATCAGCCCCAGCATTTT.

This clone was seen once. The rearrangement uses TRBV18 and TRBJ1-5; D possibly corresponds to TRBD1 (5 bases). Trimming stripped 0 bases from V and 4 bases from J, with 13 bases between. CDR1 is KGHSH and CDR2 is LQKENI in the germline V gene. This CDR3 is 16 amino acids long. The CDR3, as DNA: TGTGCCAGCTCACCACCGGGGCCAAGGCGAAATCAGCCCCAGCATTTT. The encoded protein is CASSPPGPRRNQPQHF.

The V and J genes are TRBV4-1 and TRBJ2-1, with D unclear. The CDR3 runs 15 residues. The V gene lost 0 bases and the J gene lost 8 bases, with 14 bases spanning the gap. Germline CDR1 reads MGHRA; CDR2 reads YSYEKL. The CDR3 loop is CASSQDSHSGDEQFF. CDR3 nucleotides: TGCGCCAGCAGCCAAGATTCCCACTCAGGCGATGAGCAGTTCTTC.

This clone was picked up one time. The chain uses TRBV7-2 and TRBJ2-5; the match to TRBD2 covers 8 bases. This CDR3 region has 15 residues. The germline CDR1 and CDR2 sequences are SGHTA and FQGNSA. V gave up 6 bases and J gave up 4 bases; unmatched junction bases: 10. The CDR3 coding sequence is TGTGCCAGCAGGGGAGGCGGGAGCGGGGGAGAGACCCAGTACTTC. Its protein product is CASRGGGSGGETQYF. The full variable domain, completed using reference TRBV7-2 and TRBJ2-5, is GAGVSQSPSNKVTEKGKDVELRCDPISGHTALYWYRQSLGQGLEFLIYFQGNSAPDKSGLPSDRFSAERTGGSVSTLTIQRTQQEDSAVYLCASRGGGSGGETQYFGPGTRLLVL.

This clone was observed a single time. Other DNA sequences of this sample code for an identical CDR3. V gene TRBV9 combines with J gene TRBJ2-7; 12 bases match TRBD2. This CDR3 has 15 amino acids. From germline, CDR1 is SGDLS and CDR2 YYNGEE. V was pared by 5 bases and J by 2 bases, with 5 bases of the junction left unmatched. Here the CDR3 reads CASSPGLAGAYEQYF. DNA for the CDR3: TGTGCCAGCAGTCCGGGACTAGCGGGCGCCTACGAGCAGTACTTC.

The sample holds one count of this clone. This chain uses TRBV5-1 with TRBJ1-1; possibly TRBD1 for D (5 bases). Germline V gene sequence: CDR1 SGHRS, CDR2 YFSETQ. V was shortened by 4 bases and J by 2 bases, with 9 bases between the two germline ends. The CDR3 extends over 13 amino acids. CDR3 bases: TGCGCCAGCAGCCCGGACATAAACACTGAAGCTTTCTTT. Translated: CASSPDINTEAFF.

The V gene is TRBV24-1, the J gene TRBJ1-2; 8 positions match TRBD1. J lost 8 bases, V lost 4 bases, and 11 bases had no gene match. Looked up from germline, CDR1 is KGHDR and CDR2 is SFDVKD. This CDR3 spans 15 amino acids. The CDR3 bases are TGTGCCACCAGTGACAAACAGGGGGGCCTTGAAGGCTACACCTTC. It yields the protein CATSDKQGGLEGYTF.

The gene calls are TRBV27 and TRBJ1-2; 9 bases line up with TRBD1. Trimming cost V 6 bases and J 5 bases; bases outside gene matches: 13. CDR1 is MNHEY and CDR2 is SMNVEV in the germline V gene (reference sequence). The CDR3 sequence is 16 residues long. The chain's CDR3 is CASRSAGTGSFYGYTF. The CDR3, as DNA: TGTGCCAGCAGATCCGCCGGGACAGGGAGCTTTTATGGCTACACCTTC.

The rearrangement links TRBV29-1 to TRBJ2-5; 10 bases line up with TRBD1. Germline-derived CDR1 and CDR2 are SQVTM and ANQGSEA. The V and J ends lost 1 base and 7 bases, in that order; junction bases with no gene match: 9. CDR3 length: 15 amino acids. The CDR3: CSVEAGQGILGTQYF. In DNA form, the CDR3 reads TGCAGCGTTGAAGCGGGACAGGGGATCCTCGGGACCCAGTACTTC. Together with reference TRBV29-1 and TRBJ2-5, the CDR3 gives the full variable domain: SAVISQKPSRDICQRGTSLTIQCQVDSQVTMMFWYRQQPGQSLTLIATANQGSEATYESGFVIDKFPISRPNLTFSTLTVSNMSPEDSSIYLCSVEAGQGILGTQYFGPGTRLLVL.

The chain has TRBV6-1 and TRBJ1-2; D is ambiguous. The V end was cut by 1 base, the J end by 8 bases, with 11 bases between. This CDR3 contains 13 residues. Germline V CDR1 and CDR2: MNHNS, SASEGT. The CDR3 loop is CASSEDRSSGYTF. The CDR3 region has the DNA TGTGCCAGCAGTGAAGACCGAAGTAGCGGCTACACCTTC.